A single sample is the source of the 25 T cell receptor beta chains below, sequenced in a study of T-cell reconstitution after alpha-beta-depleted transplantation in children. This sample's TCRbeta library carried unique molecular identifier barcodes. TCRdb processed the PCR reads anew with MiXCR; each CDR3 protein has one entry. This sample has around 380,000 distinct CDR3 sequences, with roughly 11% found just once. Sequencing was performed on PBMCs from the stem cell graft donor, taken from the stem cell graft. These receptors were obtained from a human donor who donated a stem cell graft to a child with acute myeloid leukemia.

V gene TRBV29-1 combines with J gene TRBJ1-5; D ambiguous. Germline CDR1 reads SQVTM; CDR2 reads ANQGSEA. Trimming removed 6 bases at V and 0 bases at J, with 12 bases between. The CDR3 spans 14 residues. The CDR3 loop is CSVADGDSNQPQHF. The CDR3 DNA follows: TGCAGCGTCGCCGACGGGGATAGCAATCAGCCCCAGCATTTT.

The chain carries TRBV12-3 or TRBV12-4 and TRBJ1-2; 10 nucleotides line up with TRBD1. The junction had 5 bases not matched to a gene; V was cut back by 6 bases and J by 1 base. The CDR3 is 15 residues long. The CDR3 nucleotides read TGTGCCAGCAGGGGGACAGGGGAGGGTAACTATGGCTACACCTTC. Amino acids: CASRGTGEGNYGYTF.

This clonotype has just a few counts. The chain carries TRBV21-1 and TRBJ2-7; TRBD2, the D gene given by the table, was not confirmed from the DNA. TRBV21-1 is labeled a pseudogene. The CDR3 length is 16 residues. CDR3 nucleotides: TGTGCCAGCAGCAAAGCGCGTCTAGCGGGAGTACCCCTGCGGTACTTC. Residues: CASSKARLAGVPLRYF.

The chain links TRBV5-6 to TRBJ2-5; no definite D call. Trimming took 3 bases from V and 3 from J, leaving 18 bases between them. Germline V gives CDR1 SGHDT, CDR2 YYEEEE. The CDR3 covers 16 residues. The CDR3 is CASSSPGVDAEETQYF. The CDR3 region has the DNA TGTGCCAGCAGCTCACCCGGCGTCGATGCTGAAGAGACCCAGTACTTC.

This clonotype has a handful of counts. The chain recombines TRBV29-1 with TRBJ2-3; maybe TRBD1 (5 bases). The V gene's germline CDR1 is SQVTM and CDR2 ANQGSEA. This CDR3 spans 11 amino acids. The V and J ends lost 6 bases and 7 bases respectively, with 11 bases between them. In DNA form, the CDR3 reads TGCAGCGTGGGGCCGCGGAATACGCAGTATTTT. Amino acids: CSVGPRNTQYF.

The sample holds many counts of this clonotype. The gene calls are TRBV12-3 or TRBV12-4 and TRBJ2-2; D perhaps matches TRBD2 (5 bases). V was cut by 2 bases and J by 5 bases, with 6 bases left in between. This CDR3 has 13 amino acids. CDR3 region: CASSLRRTGELFF. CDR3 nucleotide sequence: TGTGCCAGCAGTTTAAGGAGGACCGGGGAGCTGTTTTTT.

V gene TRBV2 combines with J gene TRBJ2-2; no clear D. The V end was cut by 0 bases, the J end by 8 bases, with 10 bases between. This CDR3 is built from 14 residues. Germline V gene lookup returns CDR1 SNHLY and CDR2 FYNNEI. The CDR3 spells CASSEAFRKGELFF. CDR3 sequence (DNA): TGTGCCAGCAGTGAAGCGTTCAGGAAAGGGGAGCTGTTTTTT.

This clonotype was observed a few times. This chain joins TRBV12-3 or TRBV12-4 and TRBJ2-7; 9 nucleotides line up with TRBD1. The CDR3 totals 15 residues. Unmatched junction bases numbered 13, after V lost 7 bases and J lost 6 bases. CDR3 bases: TGTGCCAGCACCCCCTACACCGGGACAGGGACCGAGCAGTACTTC. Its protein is CASTPYTGTGTEQYF.

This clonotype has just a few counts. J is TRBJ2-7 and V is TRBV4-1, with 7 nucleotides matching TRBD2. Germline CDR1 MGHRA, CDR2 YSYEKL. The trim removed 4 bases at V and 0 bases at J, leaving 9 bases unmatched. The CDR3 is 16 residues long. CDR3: CASSRSSGPNSYEQYF. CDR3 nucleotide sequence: TGCGCCAGCAGCCGAAGTAGCGGGCCTAACTCCTACGAGCAGTACTTC.

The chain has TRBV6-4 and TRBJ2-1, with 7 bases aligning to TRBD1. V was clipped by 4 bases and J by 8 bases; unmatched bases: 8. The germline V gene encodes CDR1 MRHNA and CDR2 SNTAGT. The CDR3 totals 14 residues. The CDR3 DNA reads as TGTGCCAGCAGTGCGGCAGGGGGTATGGATGAGCAGTTCTTC. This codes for CASSAAGGMDEQFF.

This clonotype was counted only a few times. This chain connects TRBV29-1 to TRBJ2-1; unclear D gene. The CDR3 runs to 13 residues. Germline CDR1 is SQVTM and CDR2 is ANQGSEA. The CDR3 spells CSLYGGSYNEQFF. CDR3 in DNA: TGCAGTCTTTATGGCGGTTCCTACAATGAGCAGTTCTTC.

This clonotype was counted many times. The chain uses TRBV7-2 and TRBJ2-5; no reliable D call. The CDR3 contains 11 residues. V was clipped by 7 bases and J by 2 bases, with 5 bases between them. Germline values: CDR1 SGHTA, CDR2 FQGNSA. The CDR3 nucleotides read TGTGCCAGCAATACACAAGAGACCCAGTACTTC. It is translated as CASNTQETQYF.

The CDR3 DNA reads TGTGCCAGCAGTTTTGAGTCGGGACAGTTAAACTATGGCTACACCTTC. Its translation: CASSFESGQLNYGYTF. V usage is TRBV12-3 or TRBV12-4 and J usage is TRBJ1-2; 7 nucleotides line up with TRBD1. The CDR3 has 16 residues. The V segment lost 3 bases and the J segment 2 bases; nucleotides outside the gene matches: 9.

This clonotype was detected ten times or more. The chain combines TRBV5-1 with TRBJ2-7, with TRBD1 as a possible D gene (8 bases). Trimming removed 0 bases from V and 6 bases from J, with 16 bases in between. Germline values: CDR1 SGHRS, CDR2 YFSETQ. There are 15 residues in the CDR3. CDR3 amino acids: CASSLDGQGGSEQYF. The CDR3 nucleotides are TGCGCCAGCAGCTTGGACGGACAGGGCGGGAGCGAGCAGTACTTC.

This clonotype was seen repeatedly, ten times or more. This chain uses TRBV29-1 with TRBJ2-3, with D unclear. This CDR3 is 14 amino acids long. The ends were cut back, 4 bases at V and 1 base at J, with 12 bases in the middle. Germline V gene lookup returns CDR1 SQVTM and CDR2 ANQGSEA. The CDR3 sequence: CSVVSVAGTDTQYF. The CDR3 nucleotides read TGCAGCGTTGTCTCGGTGGCGGGCACAGATACGCAGTATTTT.

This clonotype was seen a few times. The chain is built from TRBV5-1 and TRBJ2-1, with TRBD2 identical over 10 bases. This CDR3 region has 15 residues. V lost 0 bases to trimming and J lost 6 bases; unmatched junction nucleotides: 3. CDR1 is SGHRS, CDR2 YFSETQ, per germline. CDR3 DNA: TGCGCCAGCAGCTTGGTAGCGGGAGGTGGCAATGAGCAGTTCTTC. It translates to CASSLVAGGGNEQFF.

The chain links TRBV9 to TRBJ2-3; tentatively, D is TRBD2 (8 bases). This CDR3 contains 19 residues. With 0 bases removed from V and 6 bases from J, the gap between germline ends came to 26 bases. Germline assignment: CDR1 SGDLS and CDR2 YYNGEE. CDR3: CASSVVGIGSGGGDDTQYF. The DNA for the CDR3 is TGTGCCAGCAGCGTAGTAGGTATCGGGTCGGGAGGGGGCGATGATACGCAGTATTTT.

Written as DNA, the CDR3 is TGCGCCAGCAGCCTACCAGCCCGGGTTGTAGCGAACACCGGGGAGCTGTTTTTT. Translating it yields CASSLPARVVANTGELFF. The chain recombines TRBV5-1 with TRBJ2-2; no firm D call. There are 18 residues in the CDR3. In germline, CDR1 is SGHRS, CDR2 YFSETQ. V was trimmed by 4 bases and J by 0 bases, leaving 19 bases between them.

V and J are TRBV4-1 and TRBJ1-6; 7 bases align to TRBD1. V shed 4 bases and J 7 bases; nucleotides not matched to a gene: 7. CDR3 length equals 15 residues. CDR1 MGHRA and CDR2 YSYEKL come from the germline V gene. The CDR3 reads CASSPQDRVNSPLHF. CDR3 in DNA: TGCGCCAGCAGCCCCCAAGACAGGGTAAATTCACCCCTCCACTTT.

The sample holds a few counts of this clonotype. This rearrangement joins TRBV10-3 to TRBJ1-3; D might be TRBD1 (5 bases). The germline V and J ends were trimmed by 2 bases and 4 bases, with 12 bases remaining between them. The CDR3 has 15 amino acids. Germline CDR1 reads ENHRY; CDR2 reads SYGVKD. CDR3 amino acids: CAISETGQGGNTIYF. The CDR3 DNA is TGTGCCATCAGTGAGACGGGCCAGGGAGGAAACACCATATATTTT.

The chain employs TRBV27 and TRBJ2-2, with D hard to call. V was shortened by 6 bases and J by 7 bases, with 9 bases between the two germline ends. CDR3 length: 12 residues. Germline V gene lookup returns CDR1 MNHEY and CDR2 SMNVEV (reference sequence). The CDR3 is CASRGFGGELFF. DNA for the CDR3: TGTGCCAGCAGGGGGTTTGGCGGGGAGCTGTTTTTT.

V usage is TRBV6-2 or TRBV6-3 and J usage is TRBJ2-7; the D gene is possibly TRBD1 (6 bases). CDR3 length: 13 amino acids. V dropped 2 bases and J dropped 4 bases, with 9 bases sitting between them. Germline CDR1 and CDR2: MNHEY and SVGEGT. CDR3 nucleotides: TGTGCCAGCAGTTACCTCGGACAGTACGAGCAGTACTTC. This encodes CASSYLGQYEQYF.

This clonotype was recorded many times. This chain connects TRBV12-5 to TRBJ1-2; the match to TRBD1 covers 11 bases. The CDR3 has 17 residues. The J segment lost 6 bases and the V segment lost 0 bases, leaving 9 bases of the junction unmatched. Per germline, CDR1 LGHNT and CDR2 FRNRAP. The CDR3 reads CASGLVVDRGRQDGYTF. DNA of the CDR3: TGTGCTAGTGGTTTGGTAGTGGACAGGGGGCGGCAAGATGGCTACACCTTC.

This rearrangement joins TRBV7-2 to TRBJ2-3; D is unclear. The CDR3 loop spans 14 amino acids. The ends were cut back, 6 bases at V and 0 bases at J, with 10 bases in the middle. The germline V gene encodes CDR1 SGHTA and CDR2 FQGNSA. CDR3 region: CASRWSPSTDTQYF. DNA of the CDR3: TGTGCCAGCAGATGGTCCCCCAGCACAGATACGCAGTATTTT.

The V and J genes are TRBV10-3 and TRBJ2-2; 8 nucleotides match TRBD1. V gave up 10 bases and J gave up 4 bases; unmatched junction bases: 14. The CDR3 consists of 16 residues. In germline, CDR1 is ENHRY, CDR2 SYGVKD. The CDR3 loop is CATAAQGAWGTGELFF. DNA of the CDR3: TGTGCCACCGCCGCTCAGGGGGCTTGGGGCACCGGGGAGCTGTTTTTT.